Below, 11 T cell receptor beta chains from the same sample are listed, as sequenced in a study of radiotherapy plus CTLA-4 blockade in lung cancer. The method was immunoSEQ multiplex PCR; TCRdb's version includes in-frame clones alone and lacks a portion of them. The sample holds 85,000 to 90,000 clones, approximately 79% seen once. This sample comprised peripheral blood, obtained from a patient treated with radiotherapy plus ipilimumab. All receptors derive from a human donor with non-small cell lung cancer that progressed on radiotherapy plus ipilimumab.

A remark on this clone: At one boundary the junction diverges from the germline segment, which might be a read error. The V and J genes are TRBV2 and TRBJ2-3, with 7 bases aligning to TRBD1. Germline V lookup: CDR1 SNHLY, CDR2 FYNNEI. This CDR3 spans 15 amino acids. The CDR3 reads CASREGGQGTDTQYF. For the CDR3, the DNA is TGTGCCAGCCGTGAAGGAGGACAGGGCACAGATACGCAGTATTTT.

This clone appeared once. The chain links TRBV10-3 to TRBJ1-2; D ambiguous. The CDR3 is made up of 11 amino acids. The germline CDR1 and CDR2 sequences are ENHRY and SYGVKD. Trimming took 8 bases from V and 5 from J, leaving 9 bases between them. The CDR3 loop reads CAILTDYGYTF. CDR3 coding DNA: TGTGCCATCTTAACGGATTATGGCTACACCTTC.

This rearrangement joins TRBV25-1 to TRBJ2-7; TRBD1 matches at 9 bases. There are 12 residues in the CDR3. Germline loops: CDR1 MGHDK, CDR2 SYGVNS. Trimming at V came to 7 bases and at J to 4 bases, leaving 2 bases not matched to a gene. CDR3 DNA: TGTGCCAGCACCGGACAGGGGTACGAGCAGTACTTC. Its translation: CASTGQGYEQYF.

This clone has just one count. J is TRBJ1-4 and V is TRBV28; TRBD1 aligns across 7 bases. Trimming removed 8 bases from V and 3 bases from J; junction bases left unmatched: 6. The germline V gene has CDR1 MDHEN and CDR2 SYDVKM. CDR3 length equals 14 residues. For the CDR3, the DNA is TGTGCCAGCCACGAGGGGGCAGCTAATGAAAAACTGTTTTTT. This encodes CASHEGAANEKLFF.

The genes are TRBV5-1 and TRBJ2-7; D might be TRBD1 or TRBD2, each matching 6 bases. Germline loops: CDR1 SGHRS, CDR2 YFSETQ. The CDR3 covers 13 residues. V gave up 9 bases and J gave up 4 bases, with 17 bases separating them. CDR3 loop: CATARGENYEQYF. In DNA form, the CDR3 reads TGCGCCACAGCGAGGGGGGAAAATTACGAGCAGTACTTC.

This clone came up once. The V gene is TRBV28, the J gene TRBJ2-7; the match to TRBD1 covers 11 bases. Per the germline V gene, CDR1 is MDHEN and CDR2 is SYDVKM. The CDR3 is 18 residues long. V gave up 3 bases and J gave up 3 bases; unmatched junction bases: 13. The CDR3 DNA reads as TGTGCCAGCAGTTTTGGGACAGGGGGAGGTAGCGGGGGCTACGAGCAGTACTTC. Its translation is CASSFGTGGGSGGYEQYF.

The chain couples TRBV9 to TRBJ2-1; 15 bases are shared with TRBD2. The CDR3 length is 16 residues. Per germline, CDR1 SGDLS and CDR2 YYNGEE. Trimming took 4 bases from V and 9 from J; bases not matched to a gene: 8. The DNA for the CDR3 is TGTGCCAGCAGCACCCGGACTAGCGGGAGGGAGGGTGAGCAGTTCTTC. Residues: CASSTRTSGREGEQFF. Full variable domain (outside the CDR3, taken from reference TRBV9 and TRBJ2-1): DSGVTQTPKHLITATGQRVTLRCSPRSGDLSVYWYQQSLDQGLQFLIQYYNGEERAKGNILERFSAQQFPDLHSELNLSSLELGDSALYFCASSTRTSGREGEQFFGPGTRLTVL.

CDR3 DNA: TGTGCCAGCAGTTTCACGGGGGTCGGGGAAAAACTGTTTTTT. Residues: CASSFTGVGEKLFF. This rearrangement joins TRBV27 to TRBJ1-4; possibly TRBD1 for D (5 bases). This CDR3 is 14 amino acids long. V was shortened by 3 bases and J by 8 bases, with 13 bases between the two germline ends. CDR1 MNHEY and CDR2 SMNVEV come from the germline V gene (reference sequence).

CDR3 region: CASSLQGSGAEAFF. DNA of the CDR3: TGTGCCAGCAGTCTACAGGGGTCGGGGGCTGAAGCTTTCTTT. V is TRBV7-9 and J is TRBJ1-1; 7 bases agree with TRBD1. After removal of 6 bases from V and 6 bases from J, the junction contained 10 bases not matched to a gene. The length of the CDR3 is 14 residues. The germline CDR1 and CDR2 sequences are SEHNR and FQNEAQ (reference sequence).

The V call is TRBV28, the J call TRBJ1-1; D is ambiguous. The CDR3 spans 13 residues. Trimming removed 10 bases at V and 0 bases at J, with 12 bases between. CDR1 is MDHEN, CDR2 SYDVKM, per germline. The CDR3 loop is CATYIDMNTEAFF. CDR3 bases: TGTGCCACTTACATCGATATGAACACTGAAGCTTTCTTT. Together with reference TRBV28 and TRBJ1-1, the CDR3 gives the full variable domain: DVKVTQSSRYLVKRTGEKVFLECVQDMDHENMFWYRQDPGLGLRLIYFSYDVKMKEKGDIPEGYSVSREKKERFSLILESASTNQTSMYLCATYIDMNTEAFFGQGTRLTVV.

This rearrangement joins TRBV10-1 to TRBJ1-1; no clear D gene. Germline V lookup: CDR1 WNHNN, CDR2 SYGVQD (reference sequence). This CDR3 has 13 residues. With 6 bases removed from V and 2 bases from J, the gap between germline ends came to 10 bases. The CDR3 DNA follows: TGCGCCAGCAGATCCCCTTTAAACACTGAAGCTTTCTTT. This codes for CASRSPLNTEAFF.